A selection of T cell receptor beta chains follows, all from one sample in a study of HIV-infected patients and healthy controls. TCRdb independently ran MiXCR on the 5' RACE reads; one entry per CDR3 protein. The sample contains around 62,000 distinct CDR3 sequences, 15% to 20% of which appear only once. The material sequenced was CD4+ T cells from blood. These TCRs come from a human donor in good health. Each CDR3 is given with its conserved first and last residue. A D gene is named only where the DNA matches it firmly. The size field is filled for only some rows; it gives once, few, many or a size class.

NA,many,TRBV5-6,13,TRBJ1-2,CASSLPDNTGYTF,TGTGCCAGCAGCTTGCCTGATAATACGGGCTACACCTTC
NA,NA,TRBV18,12,TRBJ1-1,CASSPKTLGAFF,TGTGCCAGCTCACCAAAGACCCTTGGCGCTTTCTTT
NA,few,TRBV7-2,16,TRBJ1-3,CASSLRFSGSGNTIYF,TGTGCCAGCAGCTTAAGATTTTCAGGGTCTGGAAACACCATATATTTT
NA,NA,TRBV19,17,TRBJ1-5,CASSIARQPAGGQPQHF,TGTGCCAGTAGTATAGCTCGCCAGCCCGCCGGCGGTCAGCCCCAGCATTTT
TRBD1,NA,TRBV5-1,14,TRBJ1-1,CASSLADRGTEAFF,TGCGCCAGCAGCTTGGCAGACAGGGGCACTGAAGCTTTCTTT
TRBD2,NA,TRBV27,16,TRBJ2-3,CASTKAGGPHTDTQYF,TGTGCCAGCACCAAAGCGGGAGGCCCGCACACAGATACGCAGTATTTT
NA,NA,TRBV12-3/TRBV12-4,15,TRBJ2-6,CASSLLSSGANVLTF,TGTGCCAGCAGTTTATTGAGCTCTGGGGCCAACGTCCTGACTTTC
NA,many,TRBV7-2,13,TRBJ2-7,CASSLPSRYEQYF,TGTGCCAGCAGCCTCCCATCCCGTTACGAGCAGTACTTC
NA,many,TRBV20-1,14,TRBJ2-3,CSARPRTSTDTQYF,TGCAGTGCTAGGCCCAGGACTAGCACAGATACGCAGTATTTT
NA,few,TRBV7-2,11,TRBJ1-1,CASSIGTEAFF,TGTGCCAGCAGCATCGGCACTGAAGCTTTCTTT
NA,many,TRBV9,16,TRBJ2-7,CASSASPTSDEPEQYF,TGTGCCAGCAGCGCGAGCCCGACTTCTGATGAACCAGAGCAGTACTTC
TRBD1,NA,TRBV10-2,17,TRBJ2-6,CASSGQGQHSGANVLTF,TGCGCCAGCAGTGGACAGGGGCAACACTCTGGGGCCAACGTCCTGACTTTC
TRBD1,NA,TRBV7-2,13,TRBJ1-1,CASSKQGADEAFF,TGTGCCAGCAGCAAACAGGGGGCAGATGAAGCTTTCTTT
TRBD2,NA,TRBV14,17,TRBJ2-5,CASSPRLGGRASETQYF,TGTGCCAGCAGCCCCCGGCTCGGCGGGAGGGCCTCTGAGACCCAGTACTTC
NA,NA,TRBV6-5,13,TRBJ1-1,CASSYWEDTEAFF,TGTGCCAGCAGTTACTGGGAGGACACTGAAGCTTTCTTT
NA,NA,TRBV7-2,17,TRBJ1-1,CASSFLAGNRKGAEAFF,TGTGCCAGCAGCTTCCTCGCCGGAAACAGGAAAGGCGCTGAAGCTTTCTTT
NA,many,TRBV7-9,12,TRBJ1-2,CASGARHYGYTF,TGTGCCAGCGGGGCGAGACACTATGGCTACACCTTC
TRBD2,few,TRBV5-4,15,TRBJ2-7,CASSFSSGSGNEQYF,TGTGCCAGCAGCTTTAGTAGCGGGAGTGGCAACGAGCAGTACTTC
NA,many,TRBV4-1,18,TRBJ1-5,CASSQEVASRFSNQPQHF,TGCGCCAGCAGCCAAGAGGTGGCTAGTCGGTTTAGCAATCAGCCCCAGCATTTT
TRBD1,many,TRBV6-1,13,TRBJ1-5,CASKGAGNQPQHF,TGTGCCAGCAAGGGGGCAGGCAATCAGCCCCAGCATTTT
TRBD1,few,TRBV18,18,TRBJ1-5,CASSPRGTGFPMAQPQHF,TGTGCCAGCTCACCGAGGGGGACAGGATTCCCCATGGCCCAGCCCCAGCATTTT
NA,NA,TRBV6-1,15,TRBJ2-3,CASTPDDIGSDTQYF,TGTGCCAGCACGCCGGACGATATAGGTTCAGATACGCAGTATTTT
NA,NA,TRBV19,12,TRBJ2-1,CASSIDGRDRFF,TGTGCCAGTAGTATAGATGGCAGGGACCGGTTCTTC
NA,NA,TRBV11-3,15,TRBJ1-4,CASSSGPATNEKLFF,TGTGCCAGCAGCTCCGGACCGGCAACTAATGAAAAACTGTTTTTT
NA,NA,TRBV13,16,TRBJ2-2,CASSLGVGVGTGELFF,TGTGCCAGCAGCTTAGGAGTAGGGGTTGGCACCGGGGAGCTGTTTTTT
NA,many,TRBV7-3,13,TRBJ1-1,CASSLVKGNEAFF,TGTGCCAGCAGCTTAGTCAAGGGGAATGAAGCTTTCTTT
TRBD1,few,TRBV18,13,TRBJ1-2,CASSRGQGAGYTF,TGTGCCAGCTCACGCGGACAGGGGGCTGGCTACACCTTC
NA,medium-sized,TRBV3-1,14,TRBJ1-1,CASSQGGQGSEAFF,TGTGCCAGCAGCCAAGGCGGCCAGGGAAGTGAAGCTTTCTTT
NA,many,TRBV29-1,13,TRBJ1-1,CSAQGTLNTEAFF,TGCAGCGCCCAAGGGACATTGAACACTGAAGCTTTCTTT
NA,many,TRBV5-1,15,TRBJ1-1,CASSLFGGSETEAFF,TGCGCCAGCAGCTTGTTCGGCGGGTCGGAGACTGAAGCTTTCTTT
TRBD2,many,TRBV18,16,TRBJ2-3,CASSPVGSGSSDTQYF,TGTGCCAGCTCACCGGTCGGTAGCGGGAGTTCAGATACGCAGTATTTT
NA,NA,TRBV28,12,TRBJ1-1,CASRTMNTEAFF,TGTGCCAGCAGAACCATGAACACTGAAGCTTTCTTT
TRBD1,few,TRBV3-1,16,TRBJ2-1,CASTLTPGGPYNEQFF,TGTGCCAGCACCCTAACTCCAGGGGGACCCTACAATGAGCAGTTCTTC
TRBD2,NA,TRBV30,13,TRBJ2-7,CAWDIAGGYEQYF,TGTGCCTGGGACATAGCGGGAGGCTACGAGCAGTACTTC
NA,few,TRBV12-3/TRBV12-4,13,TRBJ1-5,CASSLASRWPQHF,TGTGCCAGCAGTTTGGCCAGTCGGTGGCCCCAGCATTTT
NA,medium-sized,TRBV7-6,16,TRBJ1-1,CASSLVLGRGNLEAFF,TGTGCCAGCAGCTTAGTTCTGGGCAGGGGCAACCTTGAAGCTTTCTTT
NA,many,TRBV20-1,15,TRBJ2-3,CSARALLGSTDTQYF,TGCAGTGCTAGAGCCCTACTAGGAAGCACAGATACGCAGTATTTT
TRBD2,NA,TRBV12-3/TRBV12-4,17,TRBJ2-2,CASSLQKGLINTGELFF,TGTGCCAGCAGCCTTCAAAAGGGACTAATTAACACCGGGGAGCTGTTTTTT
TRBD1,many,TRBV12-3/TRBV12-4,12,TRBJ1-1,CASSPWTGIAFF,TGTGCCAGCAGTCCATGGACAGGGATAGCTTTCTTT
TRBD2,many,TRBV6-2/TRBV6-3,18,TRBJ2-1,CASSNLAGAPTTYNEQFF,TGTGCCAGCAGTAATCTAGCGGGAGCTCCTACAACGTACAATGAGCAGTTCTTC
NA,many,TRBV5-1,15,TRBJ1-5,CASSLGQNSNQPQHF,TGCGCCAGCAGCTTGGGGCAGAATAGCAATCAGCCCCAGCATTTT
TRBD2,many,TRBV6-2/TRBV6-3,18,TRBJ2-3,CASRPGGERGDRTDTQYF,TGTGCCAGCAGACCCGGCGGCGAGCGGGGGGACCGCACAGATACGCAGTATTTT
NA,NA,TRBV4-1,13,TRBJ1-5,CASSQEGRGPQHF,TGCGCCAGCAGCCAAGAAGGGCGGGGGCCCCAGCATTTT
TRBD2,many,TRBV7-9,16,TRBJ2-2,CASSFLAGISTGELFF,TGTGCCAGCAGCTTCCTAGCGGGGATCTCGACCGGGGAGCTGTTTTTT
TRBD1,many,TRBV20-1,15,TRBJ1-2,CSARRWTGRNYGYTF,TGCAGTGCTCGCCGTTGGACAGGGAGAAACTATGGCTACACCTTC
NA,NA,TRBV6-1,16,TRBJ1-5,CASSEAFRTTSPPQHF,TGTGCCAGCAGTGAAGCGTTCAGGACAACGTCTCCGCCCCAGCATTTT
NA,NA,TRBV20-1,14,TRBJ1-5,CSAREAGGTQPQHF,TGCAGTGCTAGAGAAGCCGGGGGGACCCAGCCCCAGCATTTT
TRBD2,NA,TRBV5-8,17,TRBJ2-1,CASSRYSGRALTNEQFF,TGTGCCAGCAGCCGATATAGCGGGAGGGCCCTAACCAATGAGCAGTTCTTC
NA,NA,TRBV4-1,15,TRBJ2-7,CASSQGRPPGYEQYF,TGCGCCAGCAGCCAGGGGCGTCCCCCAGGCTACGAGCAGTACTTC
NA,many,TRBV20-1,13,TRBJ1-3,CSASAGTGNTIYF,TGCAGTGCTAGCGCGGGTACTGGAAACACCATATATTTT
NA,few,TRBV10-2,14,TRBJ2-7,CASIGGGGGSEQYF,TGCGCCAGCATTGGGGGAGGAGGGGGCTCCGAGCAGTACTTC
NA,few,TRBV10-3,12,TRBJ2-7,CAISVQGYEQYF,TGTGCCATCAGTGTACAGGGATACGAGCAGTACTTC
TRBD1,NA,TRBV6-6,16,TRBJ2-7,CASSYSSTGGGYEQYF,TGTGCCAGCAGTTACTCCTCGACAGGGGGAGGCTACGAGCAGTACTTC
TRBD1,many,TRBV12-3/TRBV12-4,13,TRBJ2-7,CASSLPRGREQYF,TGTGCCAGCAGTTTGCCCAGGGGGCGCGAGCAGTACTTC
TRBD1,few,TRBV10-3,15,TRBJ2-7,CAISELRTGPYEQYF,TGTGCCATCAGTGAGCTGCGGACAGGGCCCTACGAGCAGTACTTC